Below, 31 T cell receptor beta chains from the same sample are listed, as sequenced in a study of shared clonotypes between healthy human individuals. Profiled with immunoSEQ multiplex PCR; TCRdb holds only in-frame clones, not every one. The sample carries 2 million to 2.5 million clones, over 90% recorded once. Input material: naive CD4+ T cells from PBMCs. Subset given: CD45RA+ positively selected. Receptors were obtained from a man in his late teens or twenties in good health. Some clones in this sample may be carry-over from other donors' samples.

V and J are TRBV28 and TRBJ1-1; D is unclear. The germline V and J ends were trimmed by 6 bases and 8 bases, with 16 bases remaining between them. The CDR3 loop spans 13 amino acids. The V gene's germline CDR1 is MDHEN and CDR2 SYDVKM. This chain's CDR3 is CASSPLGRREAFF. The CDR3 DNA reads TGTGCCAGCAGCCCCCTTGGTCGGAGGGAAGCTTTCTTT.

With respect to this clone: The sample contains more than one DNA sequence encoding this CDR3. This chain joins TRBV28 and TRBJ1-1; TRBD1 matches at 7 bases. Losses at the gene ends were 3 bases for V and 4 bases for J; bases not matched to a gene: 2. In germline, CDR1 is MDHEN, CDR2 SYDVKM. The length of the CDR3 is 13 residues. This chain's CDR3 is CASSLQGGTEAFF. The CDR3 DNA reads TGTGCCAGCAGTTTGCAGGGGGGCACTGAAGCTTTCTTT.

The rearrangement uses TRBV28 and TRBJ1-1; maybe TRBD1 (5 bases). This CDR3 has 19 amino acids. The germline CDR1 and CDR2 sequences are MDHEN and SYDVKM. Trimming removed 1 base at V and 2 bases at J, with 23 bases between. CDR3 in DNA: TGTGCCAGCAGTTTATATCGTAGGCGGGGGATTTATAGCAACACTGAAGCTTTCTTT. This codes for CASSLYRRRGIYSNTEAFF.

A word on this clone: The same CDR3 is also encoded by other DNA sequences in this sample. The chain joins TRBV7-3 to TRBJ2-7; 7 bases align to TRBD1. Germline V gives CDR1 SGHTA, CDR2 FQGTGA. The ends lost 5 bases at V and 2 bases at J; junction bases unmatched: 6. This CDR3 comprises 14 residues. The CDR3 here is CASSLRQGPYEQYF. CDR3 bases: TGTGCCAGCAGCCTAAGACAGGGCCCCTACGAGCAGTACTTC.

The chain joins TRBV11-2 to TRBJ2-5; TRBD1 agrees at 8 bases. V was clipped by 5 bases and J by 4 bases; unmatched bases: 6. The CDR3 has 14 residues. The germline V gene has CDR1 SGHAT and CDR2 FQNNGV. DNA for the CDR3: TGTGCCAGCAGCGAAAGAACAGGGGGAGAGACCCAGTACTTC. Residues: CASSERTGGETQYF. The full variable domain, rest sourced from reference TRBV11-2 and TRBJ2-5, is EAGVAQSPRYKIIEKRQSVAFWCNPISGHATLYWYQQILGQGPKLLIQFQNNGVVDDSQLPKDRFSAERLKGVDSTLKIQPAKLEDSAVYLCASSERTGGETQYFGPGTRLLVL.

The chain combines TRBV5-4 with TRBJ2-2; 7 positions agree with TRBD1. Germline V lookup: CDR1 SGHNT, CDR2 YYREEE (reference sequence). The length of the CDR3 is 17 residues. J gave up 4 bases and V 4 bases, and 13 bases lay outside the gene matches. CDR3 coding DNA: TGTGCCAGCAGCCGTGGACAGGCGGCTGGTCTCACCGGGGAGCTGTTTTTT. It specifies CASSRGQAAGLTGELFF.

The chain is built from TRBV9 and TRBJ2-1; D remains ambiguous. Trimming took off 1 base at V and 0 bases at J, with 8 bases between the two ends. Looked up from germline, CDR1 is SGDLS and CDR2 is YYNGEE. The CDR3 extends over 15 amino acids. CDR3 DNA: TGTGCCAGCAGCGTATATGCTGACTCCTACAATGAGCAGTTCTTC. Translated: CASSVYADSYNEQFF.

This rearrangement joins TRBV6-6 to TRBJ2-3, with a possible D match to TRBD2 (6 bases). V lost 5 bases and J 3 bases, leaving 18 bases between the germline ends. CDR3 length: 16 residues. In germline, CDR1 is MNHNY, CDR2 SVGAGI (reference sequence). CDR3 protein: CASSLALAKGTDTQYF. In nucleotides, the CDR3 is TGTGCCAGCAGTCTGGCCCTAGCGAAGGGGACAGATACGCAGTATTTT.

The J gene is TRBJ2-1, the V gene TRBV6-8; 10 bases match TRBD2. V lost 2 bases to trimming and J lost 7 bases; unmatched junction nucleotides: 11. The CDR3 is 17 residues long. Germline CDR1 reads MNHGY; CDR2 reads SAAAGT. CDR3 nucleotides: TGTGCCAGCAGTTACCCAATTTTAGCGGGAGGAGGGAATGAGCAGTTCTTC. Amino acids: CASSYPILAGGGNEQFF.

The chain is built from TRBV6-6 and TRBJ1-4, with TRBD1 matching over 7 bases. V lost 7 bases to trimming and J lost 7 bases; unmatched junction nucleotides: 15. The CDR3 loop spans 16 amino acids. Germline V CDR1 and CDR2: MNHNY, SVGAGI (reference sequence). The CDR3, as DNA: TGTGCCAGCACCCAATCCCGGGACAGTATATTTGAAAAACTGTTTTTT. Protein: CASTQSRDSIFEKLFF.

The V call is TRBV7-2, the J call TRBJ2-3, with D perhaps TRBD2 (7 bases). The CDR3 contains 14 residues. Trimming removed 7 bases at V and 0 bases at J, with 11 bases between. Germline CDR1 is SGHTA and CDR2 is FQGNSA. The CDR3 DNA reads TGTGCCAGCAAGGGGGGGTTAAGCACAGATACGCAGTATTTT. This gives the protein CASKGGLSTDTQYF.

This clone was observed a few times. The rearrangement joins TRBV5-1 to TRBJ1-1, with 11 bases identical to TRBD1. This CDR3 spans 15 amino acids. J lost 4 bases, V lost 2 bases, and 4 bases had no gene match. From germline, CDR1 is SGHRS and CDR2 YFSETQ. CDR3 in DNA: TGCGCCAGCAGCTTTACCGGGACAGGGGGCACTGAAGCTTTCTTT. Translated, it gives CASSFTGTGGTEAFF.

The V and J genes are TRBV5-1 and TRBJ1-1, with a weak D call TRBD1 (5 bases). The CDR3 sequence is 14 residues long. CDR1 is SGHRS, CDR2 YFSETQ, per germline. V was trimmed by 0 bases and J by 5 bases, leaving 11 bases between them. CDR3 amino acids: CASSLEGQGTEAFF. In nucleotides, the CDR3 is TGCGCCAGCAGCTTGGAGGGTCAGGGTACTGAAGCTTTCTTT.

In DNA, the CDR3 is TGTGCCAGCAGCCCTCGTCGACAGGCCTCCTACGAGCAGTACTTC. Its translation: CASSPRRQASYEQYF. This chain connects TRBV9 to TRBJ2-7, with D perhaps TRBD1 (6 bases). V gave up 4 bases and J gave up 0 bases, with 14 bases separating them. The CDR3 has 15 amino acids. Germline V gene sequence: CDR1 SGDLS, CDR2 YYNGEE.

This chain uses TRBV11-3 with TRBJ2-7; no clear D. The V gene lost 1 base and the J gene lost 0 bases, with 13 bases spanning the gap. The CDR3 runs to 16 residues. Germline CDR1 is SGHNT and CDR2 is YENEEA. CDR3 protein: CASSLGPSGTSYEQYF. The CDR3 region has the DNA TGTGCCAGCAGCTTAGGTCCGTCCGGAACCTCCTACGAGCAGTACTTC.

This CDR3 is CSVEGLAGEGAYEQYF. In DNA form, the CDR3 reads TGCAGCGTTGAAGGACTAGCGGGAGAAGGCGCCTACGAGCAGTACTTC. The chain uses TRBV29-1 and TRBJ2-7; 12 bases line up with TRBD2. Germline V gene sequence: CDR1 SQVTM, CDR2 ANQGSEA. Losses at the gene ends were 1 base for V and 2 bases for J; bases not matched to a gene: 6. This CDR3 region has 16 residues.

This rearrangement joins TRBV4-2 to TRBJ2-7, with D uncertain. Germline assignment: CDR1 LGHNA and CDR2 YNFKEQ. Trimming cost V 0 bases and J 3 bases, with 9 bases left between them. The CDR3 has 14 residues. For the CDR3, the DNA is TGTGCCAGCAGCCAAGAGGCGACTTACTACGAGCAGTACTTC. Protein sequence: CASSQEATYYEQYF.

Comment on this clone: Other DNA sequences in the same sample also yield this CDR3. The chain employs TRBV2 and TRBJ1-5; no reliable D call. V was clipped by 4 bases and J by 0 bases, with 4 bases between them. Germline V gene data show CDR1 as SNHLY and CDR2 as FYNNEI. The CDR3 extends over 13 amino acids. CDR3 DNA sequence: TGTGCCAGCAGTGGGGATAGCAATCAGCCCCAGCATTTT. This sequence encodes CASSGDSNQPQHF.

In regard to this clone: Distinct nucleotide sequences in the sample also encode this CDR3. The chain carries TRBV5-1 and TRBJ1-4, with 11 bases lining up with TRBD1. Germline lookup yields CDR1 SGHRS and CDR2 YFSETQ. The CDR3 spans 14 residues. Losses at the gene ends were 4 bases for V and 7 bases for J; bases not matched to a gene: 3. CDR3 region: CASSQGQGGEKLFF. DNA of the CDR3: TGCGCCAGCAGCCAGGGACAGGGGGGTGAAAAACTGTTTTTT.

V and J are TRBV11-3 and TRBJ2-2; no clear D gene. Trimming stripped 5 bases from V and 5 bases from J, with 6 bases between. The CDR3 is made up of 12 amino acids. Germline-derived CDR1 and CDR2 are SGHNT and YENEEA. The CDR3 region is CASSQRTGELFF. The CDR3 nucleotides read TGTGCCAGCAGCCAAAGAACCGGGGAGCTGTTTTTT.

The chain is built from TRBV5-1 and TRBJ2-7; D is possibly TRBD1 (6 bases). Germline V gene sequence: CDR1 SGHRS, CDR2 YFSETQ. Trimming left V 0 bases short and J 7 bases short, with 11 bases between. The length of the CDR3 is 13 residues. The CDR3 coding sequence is TGCGCCAGCAGCTTGGGGGACATCGAGGAGCAGTACTTC. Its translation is CASSLGDIEEQYF.

The CDR3 is CASSRGAEKGTDTQYF. The CDR3 nucleotides are TGTGCCAGCAGCCGAGGAGCGGAAAAGGGCACAGATACGCAGTATTTT. The V gene is TRBV11-3, the J gene TRBJ2-3; weak D call: TRBD2 (5 bases). The V and J ends lost 5 bases and 1 base respectively, with 16 bases between them. CDR1 and CDR2 from the germline V gene are SGHNT and YENEEA. CDR3 size: 16 residues.

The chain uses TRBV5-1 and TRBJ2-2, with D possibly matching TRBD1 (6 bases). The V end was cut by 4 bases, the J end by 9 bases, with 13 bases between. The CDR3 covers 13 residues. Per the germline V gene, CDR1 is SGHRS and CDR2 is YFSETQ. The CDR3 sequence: CASSLQGQWELFF. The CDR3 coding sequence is TGCGCCAGCAGCCTACAGGGACAATGGGAGCTGTTTTTT.

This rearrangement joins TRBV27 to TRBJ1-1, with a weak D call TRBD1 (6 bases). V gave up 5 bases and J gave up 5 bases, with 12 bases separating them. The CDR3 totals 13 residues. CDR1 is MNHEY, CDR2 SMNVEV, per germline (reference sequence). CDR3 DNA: TGTGCCAGCAGTCACCGGACAGAGACTGAAGCTTTCTTT. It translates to CASSHRTETEAFF.

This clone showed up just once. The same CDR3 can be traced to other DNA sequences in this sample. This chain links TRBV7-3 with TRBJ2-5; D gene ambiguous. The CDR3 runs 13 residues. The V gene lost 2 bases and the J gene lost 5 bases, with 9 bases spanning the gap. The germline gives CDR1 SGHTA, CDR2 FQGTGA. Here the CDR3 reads CASSLGSLETQYF. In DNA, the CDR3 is TGTGCCAGCAGCTTAGGCTCTTTGGAGACCCAGTACTTC.

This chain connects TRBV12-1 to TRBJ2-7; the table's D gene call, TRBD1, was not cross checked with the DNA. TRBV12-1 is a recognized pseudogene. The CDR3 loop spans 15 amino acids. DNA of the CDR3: TGTGCCAGCAGCTCCCGGGACATCTCAAACTACGAGCAGTACTTC. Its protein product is CASSSRDISNYEQYF.

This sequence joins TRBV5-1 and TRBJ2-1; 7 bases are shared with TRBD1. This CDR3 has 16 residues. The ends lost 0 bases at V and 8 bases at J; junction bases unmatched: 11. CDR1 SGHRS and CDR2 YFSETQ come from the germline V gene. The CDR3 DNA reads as TGCGCCAGCAGCTTGGGGCAGGGGGAACGAGCAGATGAGCAGTTCTTC. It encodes CASSLGQGERADEQFF.

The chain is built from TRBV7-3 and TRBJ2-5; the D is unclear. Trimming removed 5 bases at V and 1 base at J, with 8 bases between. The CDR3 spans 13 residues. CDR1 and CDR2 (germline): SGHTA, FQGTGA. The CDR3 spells CASSASLQETQYF. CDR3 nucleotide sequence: TGTGCCAGCAGCGCCAGCCTCCAAGAGACCCAGTACTTC.

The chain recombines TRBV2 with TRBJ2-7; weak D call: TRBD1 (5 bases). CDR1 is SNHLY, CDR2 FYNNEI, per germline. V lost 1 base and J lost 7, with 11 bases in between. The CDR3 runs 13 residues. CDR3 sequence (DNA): TGTGCCAGCAGTGAAGGGGCAGGGTCTGAGCAGTACTTC. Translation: CASSEGAGSEQYF.

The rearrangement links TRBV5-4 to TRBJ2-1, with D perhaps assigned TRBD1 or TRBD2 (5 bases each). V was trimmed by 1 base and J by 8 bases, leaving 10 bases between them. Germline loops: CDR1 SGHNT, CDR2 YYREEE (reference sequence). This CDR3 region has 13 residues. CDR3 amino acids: CASSLWGFDEQFF. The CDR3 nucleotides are TGTGCCAGCAGCTTGTGGGGGTTCGATGAGCAGTTCTTC.

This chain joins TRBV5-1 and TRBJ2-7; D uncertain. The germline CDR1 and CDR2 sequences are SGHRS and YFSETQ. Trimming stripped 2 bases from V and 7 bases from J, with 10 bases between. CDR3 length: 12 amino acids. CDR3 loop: CASSFPAEEQYF. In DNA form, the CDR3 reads TGCGCCAGCAGCTTTCCCGCGGAAGAGCAGTACTTC.